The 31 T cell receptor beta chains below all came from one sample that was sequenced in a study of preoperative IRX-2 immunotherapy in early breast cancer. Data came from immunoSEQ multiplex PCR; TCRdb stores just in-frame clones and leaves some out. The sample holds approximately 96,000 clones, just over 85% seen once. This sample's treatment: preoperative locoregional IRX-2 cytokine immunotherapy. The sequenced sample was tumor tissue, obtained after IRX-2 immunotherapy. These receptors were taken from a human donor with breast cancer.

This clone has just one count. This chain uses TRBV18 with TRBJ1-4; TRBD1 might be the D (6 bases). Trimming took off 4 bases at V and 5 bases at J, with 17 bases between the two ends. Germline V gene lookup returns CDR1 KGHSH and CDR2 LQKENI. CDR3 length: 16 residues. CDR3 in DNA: TGTGCCAGCTCACTGCAGGGACAAGACTTAAATGAAAAACTGTTTTTT. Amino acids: CASSLQGQDLNEKLFF.

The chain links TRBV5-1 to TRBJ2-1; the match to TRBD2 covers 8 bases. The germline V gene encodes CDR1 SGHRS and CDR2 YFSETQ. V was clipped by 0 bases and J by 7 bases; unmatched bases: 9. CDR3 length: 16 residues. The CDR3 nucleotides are TGCGCCAGCAGCTTGGCCGCGGGGGGCCTAGGGAATGAGCAGTTCTTC. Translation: CASSLAAGGLGNEQFF.

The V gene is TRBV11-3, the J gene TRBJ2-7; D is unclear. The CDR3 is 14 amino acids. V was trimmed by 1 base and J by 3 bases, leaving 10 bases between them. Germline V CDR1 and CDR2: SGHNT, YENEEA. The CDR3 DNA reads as TGTGCCAGCAGCTTAGTGACCTATAACTACGAGCAGTACTTC. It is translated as CASSLVTYNYEQYF.

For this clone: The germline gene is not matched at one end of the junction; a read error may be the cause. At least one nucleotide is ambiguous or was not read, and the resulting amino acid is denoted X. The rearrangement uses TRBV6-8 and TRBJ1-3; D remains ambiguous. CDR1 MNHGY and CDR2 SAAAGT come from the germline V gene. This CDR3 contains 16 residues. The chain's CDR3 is CAXSLSTSTAGNTIYF. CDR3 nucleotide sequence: TGTGCCRGCAGTTTATCCACATCGACCGCTGGAAACACCATATATTTT.

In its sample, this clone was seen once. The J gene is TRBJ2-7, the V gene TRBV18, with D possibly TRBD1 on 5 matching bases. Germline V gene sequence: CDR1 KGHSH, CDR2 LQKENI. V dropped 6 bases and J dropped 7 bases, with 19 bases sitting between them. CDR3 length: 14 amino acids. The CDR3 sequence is CASSQGPGRSEQYF. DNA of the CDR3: TGTGCCAGCTCGCAGGGTCCAGGGCGGTCGGAGCAGTACTTC. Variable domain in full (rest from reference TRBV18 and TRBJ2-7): NAGVMQNPRHLVRRRGQEARLRCSPMKGHSHVYWYRQLPEEGLKFMVYLQKENIIDESGMPKERFSAEFPKEGPSILRIQQVVRGDSAAYFCASSQGPGRSEQYFGPGTRLTVT.

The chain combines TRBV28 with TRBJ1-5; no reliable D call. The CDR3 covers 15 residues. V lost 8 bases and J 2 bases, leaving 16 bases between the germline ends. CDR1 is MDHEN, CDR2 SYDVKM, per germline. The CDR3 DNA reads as TGTGCCAGCGACAACGGGGTGGTCGGCAATCAGCCCCAGCATTTT. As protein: CASDNGVVGNQPQHF. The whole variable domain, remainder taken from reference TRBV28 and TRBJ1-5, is DVKVTQSSRYLVKRTGEKVFLECVQDMDHENMFWYRQDPGLGLRLIYFSYDVKMKEKGDIPEGYSVSREKKERFSLILESASTNQTSMYLCASDNGVVGNQPQHFGDGTRLSIL.

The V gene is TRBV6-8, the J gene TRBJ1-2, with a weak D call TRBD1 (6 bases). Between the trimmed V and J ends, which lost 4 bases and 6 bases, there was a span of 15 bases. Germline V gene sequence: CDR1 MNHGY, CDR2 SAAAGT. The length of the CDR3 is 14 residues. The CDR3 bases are TGTGCCAGCAGTTTAAGGGGGAAGGAAAATGGCTACACCTTC. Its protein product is CASSLRGKENGYTF.

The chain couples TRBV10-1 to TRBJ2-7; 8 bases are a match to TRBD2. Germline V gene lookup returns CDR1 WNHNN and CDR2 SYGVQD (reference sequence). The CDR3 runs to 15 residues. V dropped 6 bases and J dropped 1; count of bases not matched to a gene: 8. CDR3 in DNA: TGCGCCAGCAGCCCGACTAGCGCAATGTCCTACGAGCAGTACTTC. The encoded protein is CASSPTSAMSYEQYF.

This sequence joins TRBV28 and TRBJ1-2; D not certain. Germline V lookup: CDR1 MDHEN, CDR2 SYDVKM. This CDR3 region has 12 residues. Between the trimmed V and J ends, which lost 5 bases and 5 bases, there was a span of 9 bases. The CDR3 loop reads CASSRGKYGYTF. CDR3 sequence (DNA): TGTGCCAGCAGTCGCGGCAAATATGGCTACACCTTC.

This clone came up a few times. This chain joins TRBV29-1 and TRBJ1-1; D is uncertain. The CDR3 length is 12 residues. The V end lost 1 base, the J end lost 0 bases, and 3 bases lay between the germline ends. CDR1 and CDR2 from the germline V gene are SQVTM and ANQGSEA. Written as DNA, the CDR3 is TGCAGCGTTGAAGTTCTGAACACTGAAGCTTTCTTT. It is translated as CSVEVLNTEAFF.

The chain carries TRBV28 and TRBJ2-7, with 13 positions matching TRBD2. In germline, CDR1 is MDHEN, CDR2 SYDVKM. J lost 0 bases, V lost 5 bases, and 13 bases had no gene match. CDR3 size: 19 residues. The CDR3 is CASSPRTSGSSGSSYEQYF. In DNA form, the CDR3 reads TGTGCCAGCAGTCCACGGACTAGCGGGAGTTCCGGAAGCTCCTACGAGCAGTACTTC.

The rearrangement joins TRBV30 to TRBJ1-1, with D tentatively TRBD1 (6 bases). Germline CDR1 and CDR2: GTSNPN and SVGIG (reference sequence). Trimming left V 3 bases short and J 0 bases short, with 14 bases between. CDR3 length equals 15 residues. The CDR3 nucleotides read TGTGCCTGGAGGATCCAGGGGACCCTGAACACTGAAGCTTTCTTT. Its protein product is CAWRIQGTLNTEAFF. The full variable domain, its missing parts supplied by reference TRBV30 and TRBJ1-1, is SQTIHQWPATLVQPVGSPLSLECTVEGTSNPNLYWYRQAAGRGLQLLFYSVGIGQISSEVPQNLSASRPQDRQFILSSKKLLLSDSGFYLCAWRIQGTLNTEAFFGQGTRLTVV.

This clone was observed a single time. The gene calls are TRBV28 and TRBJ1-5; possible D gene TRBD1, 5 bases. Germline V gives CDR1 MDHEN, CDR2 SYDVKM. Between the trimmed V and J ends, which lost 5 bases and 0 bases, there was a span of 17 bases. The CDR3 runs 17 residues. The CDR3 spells CASSPPQGGFSNQPQHF. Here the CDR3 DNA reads TGTGCCAGCAGTCCCCCGCAGGGCGGTTTTAGCAATCAGCCCCAGCATTTT.

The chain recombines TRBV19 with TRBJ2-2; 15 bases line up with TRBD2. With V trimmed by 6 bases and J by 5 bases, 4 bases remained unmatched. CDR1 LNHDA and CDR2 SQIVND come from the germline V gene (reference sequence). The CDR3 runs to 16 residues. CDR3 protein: CASSRTSGRGTGELFF. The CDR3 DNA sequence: TGTGCCAGTAGCCGGACTAGCGGGAGGGGTACCGGGGAGCTGTTTTTT.

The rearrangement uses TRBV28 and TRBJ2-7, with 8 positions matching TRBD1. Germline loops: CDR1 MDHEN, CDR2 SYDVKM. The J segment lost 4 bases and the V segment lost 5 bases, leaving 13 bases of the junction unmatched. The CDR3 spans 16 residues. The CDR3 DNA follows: TGTGCCAGCAGTAAAACAGGGGGTGAATCGTGGTACGAGCAGTACTTC. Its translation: CASSKTGGESWYEQYF.

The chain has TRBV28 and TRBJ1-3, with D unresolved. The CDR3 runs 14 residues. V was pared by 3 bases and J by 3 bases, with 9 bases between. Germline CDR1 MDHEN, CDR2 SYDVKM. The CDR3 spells CASSFPGNGNTIYF. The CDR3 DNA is TGTGCCAGCAGTTTTCCAGGCAATGGAAACACCATATATTTT.

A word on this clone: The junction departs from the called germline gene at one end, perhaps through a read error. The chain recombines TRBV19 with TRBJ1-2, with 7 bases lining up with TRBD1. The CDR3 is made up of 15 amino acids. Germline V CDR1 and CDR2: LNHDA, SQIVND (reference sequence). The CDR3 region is CANSIEGRGTYGYTF. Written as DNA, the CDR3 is TGTGCCAATAGTATCGAGGGCAGGGGGACGTATGGCTACACCTTC.

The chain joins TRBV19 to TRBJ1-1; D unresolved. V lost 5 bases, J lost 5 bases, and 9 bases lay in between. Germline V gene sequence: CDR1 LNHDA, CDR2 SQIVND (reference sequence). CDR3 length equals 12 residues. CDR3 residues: CASSPQGTEAFF. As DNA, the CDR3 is TGTGCCAGTAGTCCCCAAGGGACTGAAGCTTTCTTT. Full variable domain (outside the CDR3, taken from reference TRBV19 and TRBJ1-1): DGGITQSPKYLFRKEGQNVTLSCEQNLNHDAMYWYRQDPGQGLRLIYYSQIVNDFQKGDIAEGYSVSREKKESFPLTVTSAQKNPTAFYLCASSPQGTEAFFGQGTRLTVV.

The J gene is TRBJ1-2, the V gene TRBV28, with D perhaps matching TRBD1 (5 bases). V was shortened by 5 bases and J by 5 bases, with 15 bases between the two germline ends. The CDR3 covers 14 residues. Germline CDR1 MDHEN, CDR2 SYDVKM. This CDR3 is CASSPRGLGYGYTF. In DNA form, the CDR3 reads TGTGCCAGCAGTCCAAGGGGTTTAGGGTATGGCTACACCTTC.

CDR3 protein: CASSELGVRAQYF. DNA for the CDR3: TGTGCCAGCAGTGAATTGGGGGTCCGAGCCCAGTACTTC. J is TRBJ2-5 and V is TRBV25-1; either TRBD1 or TRBD2 may fit D (5 bases each). Trimming removed 1 base at V and 9 bases at J, with 12 bases between. The CDR3 runs to 13 residues. Germline CDR1 MGHDK, CDR2 SYGVNS.

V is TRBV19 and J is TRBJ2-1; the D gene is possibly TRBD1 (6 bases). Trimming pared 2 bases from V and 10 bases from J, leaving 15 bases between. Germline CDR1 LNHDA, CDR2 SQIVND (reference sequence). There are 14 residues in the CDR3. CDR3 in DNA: TGTGCCAGTAGTATAAATTATGGGGACATAGAGCAGTTCTTC. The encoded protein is CASSINYGDIEQFF.

CDR3 residues: CASSYLAGGPSSGELFF. The CDR3 nucleotides read TGCGCCAGCAGCTACTTAGCGGGGGGGCCTTCATCCGGGGAGCTGTTTTTT. The V call is TRBV5-1, the J call TRBJ2-2; 11 nucleotides match TRBD2. This CDR3 region has 17 residues. V shed 3 bases, J shed 6 bases, and the junction held 10 bases outside the gene matches. CDR1 and CDR2 (germline): SGHRS, YFSETQ.

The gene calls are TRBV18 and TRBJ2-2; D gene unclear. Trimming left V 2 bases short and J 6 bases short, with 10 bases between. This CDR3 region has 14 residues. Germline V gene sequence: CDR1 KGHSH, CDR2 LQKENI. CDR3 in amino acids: CASSPTQGAGELFF. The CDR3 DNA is TGTGCCAGCTCACCAACGCAAGGCGCCGGGGAGCTGTTTTTT.

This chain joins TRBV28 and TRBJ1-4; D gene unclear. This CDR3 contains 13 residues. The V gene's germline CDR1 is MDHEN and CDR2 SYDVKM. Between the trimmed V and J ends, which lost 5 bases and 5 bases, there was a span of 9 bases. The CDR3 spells CASSPSLNEKLFF. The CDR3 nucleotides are TGTGCCAGCAGTCCAAGCCTGAATGAAAAACTGTTTTTT.

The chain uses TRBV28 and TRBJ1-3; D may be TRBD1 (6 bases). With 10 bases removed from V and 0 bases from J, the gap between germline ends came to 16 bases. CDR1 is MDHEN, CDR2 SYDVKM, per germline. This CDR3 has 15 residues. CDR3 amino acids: CANSSQGNSGNTIYF. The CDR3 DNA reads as TGTGCCAACAGCTCACAGGGCAACTCTGGAAACACCATATATTTT.

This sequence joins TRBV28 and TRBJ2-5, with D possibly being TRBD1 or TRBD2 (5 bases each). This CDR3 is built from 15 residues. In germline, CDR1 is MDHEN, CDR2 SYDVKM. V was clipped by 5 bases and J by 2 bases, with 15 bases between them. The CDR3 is CASSPSAWGQETQYF. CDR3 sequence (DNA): TGTGCCAGCAGTCCTTCTGCGTGGGGGCAAGAGACCCAGTACTTC.

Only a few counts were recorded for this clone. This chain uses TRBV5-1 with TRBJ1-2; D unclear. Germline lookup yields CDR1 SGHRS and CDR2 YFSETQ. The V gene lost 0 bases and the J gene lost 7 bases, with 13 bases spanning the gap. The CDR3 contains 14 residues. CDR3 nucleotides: TGCGCCAGCAGCTTGGCTACGGCGTCGAGTGGCTACACCTTC. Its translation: CASSLATASSGYTF. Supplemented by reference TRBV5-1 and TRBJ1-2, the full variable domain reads KAGVTQTPRYLIKTRGQQVTLSCSPISGHRSVSWYQQTPGQGLQFLFEYFSETQRNKGNFPGRFSGRQFSNSRSEMNVSTLELGDSALYLCASSLATASSGYTFGSGTRLTVV.

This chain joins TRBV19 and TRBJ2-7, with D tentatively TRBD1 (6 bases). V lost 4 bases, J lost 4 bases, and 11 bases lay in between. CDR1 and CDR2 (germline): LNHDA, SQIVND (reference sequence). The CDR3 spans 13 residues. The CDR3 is CASSSYTGYEQYF. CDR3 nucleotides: TGTGCCAGTAGTAGTTATACAGGGTACGAGCAGTACTTC.

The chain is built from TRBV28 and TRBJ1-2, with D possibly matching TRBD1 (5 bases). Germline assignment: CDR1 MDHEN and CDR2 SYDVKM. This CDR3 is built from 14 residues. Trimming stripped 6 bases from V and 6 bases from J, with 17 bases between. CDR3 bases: TGTGCCAGCAGGTTACAGGTCTCCCGGGATGGCTACACCTTC. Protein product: CASRLQVSRDGYTF.

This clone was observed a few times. The CDR3 nucleotides are TGCGCCAGCAGCTTGGCGGGACGACATGACTACGAGCAGTACTTC. Translating gives CASSLAGRHDYEQYF. The V gene is TRBV5-1, the J gene TRBJ2-7; either TRBD1 or TRBD2 may supply D (5 bases each). Germline V gene lookup returns CDR1 SGHRS and CDR2 YFSETQ. Trimming shortened V by 0 bases and J by 3 bases, and 13 bases separated the two germline ends. The CDR3 runs 15 residues. The full variable domain, completed using reference TRBV5-1 and TRBJ2-7, is KAGVTQTPRYLIKTRGQQVTLSCSPISGHRSVSWYQQTPGQGLQFLFEYFSETQRNKGNFPGRFSGRQFSNSRSEMNVSTLELGDSALYLCASSLAGRHDYEQYFGPGTRLTVT.

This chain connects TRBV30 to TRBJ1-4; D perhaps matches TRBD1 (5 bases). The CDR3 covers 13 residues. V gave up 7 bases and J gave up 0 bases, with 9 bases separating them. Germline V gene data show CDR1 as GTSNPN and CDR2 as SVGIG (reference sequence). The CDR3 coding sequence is TGTGCCTACAGGTTTCCAACTAATGAAAAACTGTTTTTT. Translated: CAYRFPTNEKLFF.